Sequencing of this TCR beta chain was carried out in a study of T cells in Graves' hyperthyroidism and ophthalmopathy. The V and J ends lost 7 bases and 5 bases, in that order; junction bases with no gene match: 8. The germline V gene encodes CDR1 SQVTM and CDR2 ANQGSEA. The CDR3 contains 13 residues. Using RNA transcripts as the source, TCR beta CDR3 regions were amplified. A set of HTBI primers served as the primers for a first-round RT-PCR of the TCR CDR3. TCRdb called the multiplex PCR reads again in MiXCR, with one record for every CDR3 protein. This table holds a few hundred thousand distinct CDR3 sequences, approximately 48% found once.

Sequencing was done on a sample of peripheral blood or thyroid tissue (not recorded which). This TCR came from an adult woman with Graves' disease, either hyperthyroidism or ophthalmopathy (not recorded which). The chain is built from TRBV29-1 and TRBJ2-7, with 10 bases that match TRBD1. The CDR3 nucleotides read TGCAGCGCGGTCCCGGGACAGGGGAACGAGCAGTACTTC. Its translation is CSAVPGQGNEQYF.